Each of the 24 T cell receptor beta chains below was sequenced from the same sample in a study of blood T cell repertoires in COVID-19. Libraries were prepared by immunoSEQ multiplex PCR; TCRdb keeps only in-frame clonotypes and omits some of them. The sample yields 95,000 to 120,000 clones, 65% to 85% seen once. Sequenced material: peripheral blood. Source of these receptors: a man aged 45-65 years with acute or convalescent COVID-19.

The genes are TRBV28 and TRBJ1-1; the D is unclear. Germline V gives CDR1 MDHEN, CDR2 SYDVKM. This CDR3 has 15 amino acids. The germline V and J ends were trimmed by 2 bases and 2 bases, with 12 bases remaining between them. The CDR3 DNA sequence: TGTGCCAGCAGTTTAGACCCCGCGGGTAACACTGAAGCTTTCTTT. Its translation: CASSLDPAGNTEAFF. Full variable domain (remainder filled in from reference TRBV28 and TRBJ1-1): DVKVTQSSRYLVKRTGEKVFLECVQDMDHENMFWYRQDPGLGLRLIYFSYDVKMKEKGDIPEGYSVSREKKERFSLILESASTNQTSMYLCASSLDPAGNTEAFFGQGTRLTVV.

This chain links TRBV10-2 with TRBJ2-5, with TRBD2 matching 12 bases. The germline CDR1 and CDR2 sequences are WSHSY and SAAADI. The CDR3 runs to 16 residues. V lost 6 bases and J lost 1; bases outside the gene matches: 6. Here the CDR3 DNA reads TGCGCCAGCAGAGATCTAGCGGGGGGGGCCCAAGAGACCCAGTACTTC. Translated, it gives CASRDLAGGAQETQYF.

In its sample, this clone was seen a few times. The chain employs TRBV15 and TRBJ2-7, with TRBD2 matching over 7 bases. Germline V gene lookup returns CDR1 LNHNV and CDR2 YYDKDF (reference sequence). V lost 5 bases and J lost 4; bases outside the gene matches: 2. CDR3 length equals 12 residues. For the CDR3, the DNA is TGTGCCACCAGCGGGGAGGGGTACGAGCAGTACTTC. Its protein product is CATSGEGYEQYF. Based on the CDR3 plus reference TRBV15 and TRBJ2-7, the full variable domain is DAMVIQNPRYQVTQFGKPVTLSCSQTLNHNVMYWYQQKSSQAPKLLFHYYDKDFNNEADTPDNFQSRRPNTSFCFLDIRSPGLGDTAMYLCATSGEGYEQYFGPGTRLTVT.

This clone was observed a few times. This chain uses TRBV7-2 with TRBJ1-6; 7 bases map to TRBD1. V was clipped by 5 bases and J by 6 bases; unmatched bases: 10. The V gene's germline CDR1 is SGHTA and CDR2 FQGNSA. This CDR3 is 16 amino acids long. The CDR3 DNA reads as TGTGCCAGCAGCCAAAGACAGGGCAGAGGTAATTCACCCCTCCACTTT. This sequence encodes CASSQRQGRGNSPLHF.

This chain connects TRBV30 to TRBJ1-2; 7 bases agree with TRBD1. The CDR3 is 13 residues long. The germline CDR1 and CDR2 sequences are GTSNPN and SVGIG (reference sequence). V shed 2 bases and J 8 bases; nucleotides not matched to a gene: 8. CDR3 protein: CAWSREGGSGYTF. CDR3 DNA: TGTGCCTGGAGTAGGGAAGGGGGCTCAGGCTACACCTTC.

This clone was seen a handful of times. The CDR3, as DNA: TGTGCCAGCAGCTTACCGCCGGGACTTCAGTTCTTC. Translation gives CASSLPPGLQFF. The chain links TRBV13 to TRBJ2-1; possible D gene TRBD2, 6 bases. CDR1 is PRHDT and CDR2 is FYEKMQ in the germline V gene (reference sequence). V lost 2 bases to trimming and J lost 13 bases, with 12 bases between them. The CDR3 consists of 12 residues.

Only one count was recorded for this clone. V and J are TRBV27 and TRBJ1-1; 12 bases are a match to TRBD1. After removal of 6 bases from V and 6 bases from J, the junction contained 5 bases not matched to a gene. The CDR3 spans 14 residues. Germline V gene sequence: CDR1 MNHEY, CDR2 SMNVEV (reference sequence). The CDR3 sequence: CASSSGQGASEAFF. CDR3 nucleotide sequence: TGTGCCAGCAGCTCGGGACAGGGGGCCTCTGAAGCTTTCTTT.

The chain links TRBV27 to TRBJ1-2; D unresolved. The CDR3 contains 15 residues. V was trimmed by 10 bases and J by 2 bases, leaving 20 bases between them. From germline, CDR1 is MNHEY and CDR2 SMNVEV (reference sequence). As DNA, the CDR3 is TGTGCCACCTCGGCCCCCGGGTCGAAAAACTATGGCTACACCTTC. This translates into CATSAPGSKNYGYTF.

J is TRBJ2-2 and V is TRBV5-3; 11 bases align to TRBD2. TRBV5-3 is flagged as an ORF with uncertain function. With V trimmed by 5 bases and J by 1 base, 10 bases remained unmatched. The CDR3 extends over 18 amino acids. The CDR3 reads CARSPRLAGSRNTGELFF. DNA for the CDR3: TGTGCCAGAAGTCCTCGACTAGCGGGGAGCCGGAACACCGGGGAGCTGTTTTTT.

V is TRBV7-3 and J is TRBJ2-2, with 9 bases aligning to TRBD1. The CDR3 is made up of 16 amino acids. The V segment lost 0 bases and the J segment 5 bases; nucleotides outside the gene matches: 4. Germline V gene sequence: CDR1 SGHTA, CDR2 FQGTGA. The CDR3 DNA follows: TGTGCCAGCAGCTTAACGGGACAGGGACGGACCGGGGAGCTGTTTTTT. Residues: CASSLTGQGRTGELFF.

The chain recombines TRBV9 with TRBJ1-2; 8 nucleotides agree with TRBD1. This CDR3 region has 16 residues. J lost 4 bases, V lost 4 bases, and 12 bases had no gene match. Germline lookup yields CDR1 SGDLS and CDR2 YYNGEE. CDR3 residues: CASSPQLTGAAYGYTF. Written as DNA, the CDR3 is TGTGCCAGCAGCCCTCAGTTGACAGGGGCCGCCTATGGCTACACCTTC. The whole variable domain, remainder taken from reference TRBV9 and TRBJ1-2, is DSGVTQTPKHLITATGQRVTLRCSPRSGDLSVYWYQQSLDQGLQFLIQYYNGEERAKGNILERFSAQQFPDLHSELNLSSLELGDSALYFCASSPQLTGAAYGYTFGSGTRLTVV.

J is TRBJ1-6 and V is TRBV6-5, with 9 nucleotides matching TRBD1. V lost 5 bases to trimming and J lost 7 bases; unmatched junction nucleotides: 3. The CDR3 contains 14 residues. Looked up from germline, CDR1 is MNHEY and CDR2 is SVGAGI. The CDR3 protein is CASSPGTGNSPLHF. In DNA, the CDR3 is TGTGCCAGCAGTCCCGGGACAGGGAATTCACCCCTCCACTTT.

The J gene is TRBJ2-3, the V gene TRBV7-2; weak D call: TRBD1 (5 bases). Germline V gene lookup returns CDR1 SGHTA and CDR2 FQGNSA. The V gene lost 2 bases and the J gene lost 3 bases, with 12 bases spanning the gap. The CDR3 length is 15 residues. CDR3 protein: CASSLFSQGTDTQYF. The CDR3 DNA is TGTGCCAGCAGCTTATTTAGCCAGGGAACAGATACGCAGTATTTT.

This clone was seen more than once but under ten times. CDR3 in DNA: TGTGCCAGCAGTCGACAGTTAGGGCCTTATCAGCCCCAGCATTTT. The encoded protein is CASSRQLGPYQPQHF. This chain uses TRBV11-2 with TRBJ1-5; a possible D gene is TRBD1 (5 bases). Germline-derived CDR1 and CDR2 are SGHAT and FQNNGV. This CDR3 comprises 15 residues. V lost 6 bases and J lost 5, with 17 bases in between.

The genes are TRBV30 and TRBJ1-6, with D hard to call. The CDR3 totals 15 residues. From germline, CDR1 is GTSNPN and CDR2 SVGIG (reference sequence). The V end lost 1 base, the J end lost 0 bases, and 7 bases lay between the germline ends. The CDR3 DNA is TGTGCCTGGAGTGGATTCAGCTCCTATAATTCACCCCTCCACTTT. Translated: CAWSGFSSYNSPLHF.

This clone occurred once. This chain joins TRBV5-1 and TRBJ1-6; 11 nucleotides match TRBD1. The CDR3 consists of 17 residues. V was pared by 1 base and J by 8 bases, with 8 bases of the junction left unmatched. CDR1 is SGHRS, CDR2 YFSETQ, per germline. DNA of the CDR3: TGCGCCAGCAGCTTGAGGGACCCGGGACAGGGGGATTCACCCCTCCACTTT. It translates to CASSLRDPGQGDSPLHF.

The gene calls are TRBV3-1 (or the pseudogene TRBV3-2) and TRBJ1-2; maybe TRBD1 (5 bases). Trimming left V 1 base short and J 7 bases short, with 13 bases between. Germline loops: CDR1 LGHDT, CDR2 YNNKEL (reference sequence). The CDR3 covers 14 residues. CDR3 bases: TGTGCCAGCAGCCAAGGGGCCGGGGGAGGTGGCTACACCTTC. The encoded protein is CASSQGAGGGGYTF.

The chain couples TRBV10-3 to TRBJ2-3; D may be TRBD1 (6 bases). Per the germline V gene, CDR1 is ENHRY and CDR2 is SYGVKD. Between the trimmed V and J ends, which lost 3 bases and 4 bases, there was a span of 14 bases. The CDR3 runs to 15 residues. This CDR3 is CAISDNEQGPDTQYF. The CDR3 DNA is TGTGCCATCAGTGATAATGAACAGGGCCCAGATACGCAGTATTTT.

The chain joins TRBV7-2 to TRBJ1-2; TRBD1 matches at 7 bases. Germline V gene lookup returns CDR1 SGHTA and CDR2 FQGNSA. The junction had 1 base not matched to a gene; V was cut back by 0 bases and J by 0 bases. CDR3 length equals 15 residues. CDR3 in amino acids: CASSLAGTANYGYTF. The CDR3 DNA reads TGTGCCAGCAGCTTAGCTGGGACAGCTAACTATGGCTACACCTTC.

The sample holds one count of this clone. CDR3 coding DNA: TGTGCCAGCAGCCTCAGACAGGGATTGAACACCGGGGAGCTGTTTTTT. Protein: CASSLRQGLNTGELFF. The genes are TRBV3-1 (or the pseudogene TRBV3-2) and TRBJ2-2; 7 bases are shared with TRBD1. The CDR3 covers 16 residues. Germline CDR1 reads LGHDT; CDR2 reads YNNKEL (reference sequence). The trim removed 4 bases at V and 1 base at J, leaving 6 bases unmatched.

This clone was observed a single time. V is TRBV30 and J is TRBJ1-5; D unresolved. Germline CDR1 reads GTSNPN; CDR2 reads SVGIG (reference sequence). CDR3 length: 13 residues. The ends were cut back, 0 bases at V and 0 bases at J, with 3 bases in the middle. The CDR3 is CAWSVASNQPQHF. The CDR3 region has the DNA TGTGCCTGGAGTGTAGCTAGCAATCAGCCCCAGCATTTT.

The gene calls are TRBV11-2 and TRBJ1-2; 10 positions match TRBD1. Trimming removed 2 bases from V and 6 bases from J; junction bases left unmatched: 15. Looked up from germline, CDR1 is SGHAT and CDR2 is FQNNGV. The CDR3 is made up of 18 amino acids. The CDR3 DNA reads TGTGCCAGCAGCTTAAGGAGGACAGGGGGTGGAGGGAGCGATGGCTACACCTTC. As protein: CASSLRRTGGGGSDGYTF.

This clone was detected only once. This chain uses TRBV7-9 with TRBJ2-3, with TRBD1 matching over 7 bases. J lost 4 bases, V lost 1 base, and 5 bases had no gene match. Germline CDR1 is SEHNR and CDR2 is FQNEAQ (reference sequence). CDR3 length: 15 residues. CDR3 nucleotide sequence: TGTGCCAGCAGCTTAGAGGGCAGGGGGTCAGATACGCAGTATTTT. Translation gives CASSLEGRGSDTQYF.

The CDR3 DNA is TGTGCCAGCAGTGAAGCAGGGACGACAGGGGGTTATGGCTACACCTTC. Translating it yields CASSEAGTTGGYGYTF. The chain combines TRBV6-1 with TRBJ1-2, with 9 bases lining up with TRBD1. CDR1 and CDR2 from the germline V gene are MNHNS and SASEGT. This CDR3 has 16 residues. With 0 bases clipped from V and 5 bases from J, the junction kept 7 bases outside the gene matches.